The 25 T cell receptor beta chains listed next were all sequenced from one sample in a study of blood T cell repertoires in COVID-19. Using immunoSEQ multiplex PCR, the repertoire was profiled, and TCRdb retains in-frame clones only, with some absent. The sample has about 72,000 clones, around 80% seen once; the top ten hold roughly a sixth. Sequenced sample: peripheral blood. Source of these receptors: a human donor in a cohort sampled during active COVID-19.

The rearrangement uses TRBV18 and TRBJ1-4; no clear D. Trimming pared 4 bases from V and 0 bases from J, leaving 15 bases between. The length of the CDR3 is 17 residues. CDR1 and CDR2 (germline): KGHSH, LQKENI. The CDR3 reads CASSLKFAGSTNEKLFF. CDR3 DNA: TGTGCCAGCTCACTTAAATTCGCAGGCTCAACTAATGAAAAACTGTTTTTT.

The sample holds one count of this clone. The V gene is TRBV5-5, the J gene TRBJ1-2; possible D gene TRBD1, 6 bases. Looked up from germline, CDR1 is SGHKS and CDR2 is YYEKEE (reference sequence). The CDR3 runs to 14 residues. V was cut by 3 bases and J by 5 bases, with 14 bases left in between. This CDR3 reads CASSSKGTGYGYTF. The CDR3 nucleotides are TGTGCCAGCAGCTCGAAGGGAACAGGGTATGGCTACACCTTC.

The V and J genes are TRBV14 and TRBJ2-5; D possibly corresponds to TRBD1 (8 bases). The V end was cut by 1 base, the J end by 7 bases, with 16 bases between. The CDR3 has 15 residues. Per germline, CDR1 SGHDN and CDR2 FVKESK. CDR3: CASSQGQGPGGTQYF. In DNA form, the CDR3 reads TGTGCCAGCAGCCAAGGACAGGGGCCGGGAGGGACCCAGTACTTC.

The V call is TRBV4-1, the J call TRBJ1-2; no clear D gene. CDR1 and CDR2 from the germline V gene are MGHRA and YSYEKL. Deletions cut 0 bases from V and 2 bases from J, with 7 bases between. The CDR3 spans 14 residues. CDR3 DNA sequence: TGCGCCAGCAGCCAAGAGGCGGAAAACTATGGCTACACCTTC. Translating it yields CASSQEAENYGYTF.

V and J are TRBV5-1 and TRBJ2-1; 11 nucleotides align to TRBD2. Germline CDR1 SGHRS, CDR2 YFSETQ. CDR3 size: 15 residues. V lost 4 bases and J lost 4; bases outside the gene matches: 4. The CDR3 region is CASSDGTSGYNEQFF. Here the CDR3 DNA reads TGCGCCAGCAGCGACGGGACTAGCGGATACAATGAGCAGTTCTTC.

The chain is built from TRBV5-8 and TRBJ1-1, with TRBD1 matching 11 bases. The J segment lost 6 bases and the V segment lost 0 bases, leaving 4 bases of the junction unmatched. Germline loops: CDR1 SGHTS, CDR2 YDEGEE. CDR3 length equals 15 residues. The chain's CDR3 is CASSLGTGGWAEAFF. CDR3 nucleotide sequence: TGTGCCAGCAGCTTGGGGACAGGGGGCTGGGCTGAAGCTTTCTTT.

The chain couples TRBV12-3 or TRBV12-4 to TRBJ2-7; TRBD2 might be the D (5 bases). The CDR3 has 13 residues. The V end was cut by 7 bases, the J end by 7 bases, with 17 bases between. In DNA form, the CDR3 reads TGTGCCAGCACCTCAAAGGACTCTCGGGAGCAGTACTTC. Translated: CASTSKDSREQYF.

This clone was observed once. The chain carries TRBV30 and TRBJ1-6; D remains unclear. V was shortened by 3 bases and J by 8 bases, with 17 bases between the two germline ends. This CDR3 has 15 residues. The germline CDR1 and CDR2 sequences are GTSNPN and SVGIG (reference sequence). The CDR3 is CAWSGEVREDSPLHF. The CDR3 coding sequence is TGTGCCTGGAGCGGCGAGGTGCGGGAAGATTCACCCCTCCACTTT.

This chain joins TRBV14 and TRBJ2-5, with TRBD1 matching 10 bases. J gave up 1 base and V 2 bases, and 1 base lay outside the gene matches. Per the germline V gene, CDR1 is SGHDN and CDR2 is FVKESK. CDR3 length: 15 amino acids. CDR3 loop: CASSQWDRGQETQYF. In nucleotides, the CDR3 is TGTGCCAGCAGCCAATGGGACAGGGGCCAAGAGACCCAGTACTTC.

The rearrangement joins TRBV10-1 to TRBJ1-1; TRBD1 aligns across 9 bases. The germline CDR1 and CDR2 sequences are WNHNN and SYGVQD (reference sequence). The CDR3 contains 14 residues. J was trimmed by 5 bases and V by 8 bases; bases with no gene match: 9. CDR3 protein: CASGDRGMGTEAFF. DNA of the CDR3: TGCGCCAGCGGCGACAGGGGGATGGGAACTGAAGCTTTCTTT.

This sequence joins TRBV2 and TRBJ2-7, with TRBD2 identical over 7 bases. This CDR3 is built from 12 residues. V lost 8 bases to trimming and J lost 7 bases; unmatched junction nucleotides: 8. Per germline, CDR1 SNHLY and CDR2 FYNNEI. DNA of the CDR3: TGTGCCAGCCGGCGCGGGGGTGATGAGCAGTACTTC. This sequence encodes CASRRGGDEQYF.

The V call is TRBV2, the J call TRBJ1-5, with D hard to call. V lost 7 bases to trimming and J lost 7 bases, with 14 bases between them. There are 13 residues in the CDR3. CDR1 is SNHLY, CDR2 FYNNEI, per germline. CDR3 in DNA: TGTGCCAGCAAGGTGTGGGCAGGCCAGCCCCAGCATTTT. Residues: CASKVWAGQPQHF.

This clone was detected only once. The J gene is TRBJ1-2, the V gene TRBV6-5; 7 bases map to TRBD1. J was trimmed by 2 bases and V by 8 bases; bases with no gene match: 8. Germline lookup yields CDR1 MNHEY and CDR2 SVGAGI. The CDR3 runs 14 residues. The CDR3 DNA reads TGTGCCAGCGGAAGTCCAGGGGGGAACTATGGCTACACCTTC. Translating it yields CASGSPGGNYGYTF.

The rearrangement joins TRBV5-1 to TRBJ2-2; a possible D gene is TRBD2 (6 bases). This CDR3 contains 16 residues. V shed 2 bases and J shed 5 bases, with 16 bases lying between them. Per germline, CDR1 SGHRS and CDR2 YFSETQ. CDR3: CASSFSQAAGTGELFF. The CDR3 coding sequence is TGCGCCAGCAGCTTTTCACAGGCCGCGGGGACCGGGGAGCTGTTTTTT. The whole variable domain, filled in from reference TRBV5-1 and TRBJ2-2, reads KAGVTQTPRYLIKTRGQQVTLSCSPISGHRSVSWYQQTPGQGLQFLFEYFSETQRNKGNFPGRFSGRQFSNSRSEMNVSTLELGDSALYLCASSFSQAAGTGELFFGEGSRLTVL.

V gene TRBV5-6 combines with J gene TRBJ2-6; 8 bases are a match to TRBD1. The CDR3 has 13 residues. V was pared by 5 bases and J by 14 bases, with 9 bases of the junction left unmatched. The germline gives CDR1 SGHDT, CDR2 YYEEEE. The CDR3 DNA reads TGTGCCAGCAGAGGGGACAGGCCCCCCCTCCTGACTTTC. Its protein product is CASRGDRPPLLTF.

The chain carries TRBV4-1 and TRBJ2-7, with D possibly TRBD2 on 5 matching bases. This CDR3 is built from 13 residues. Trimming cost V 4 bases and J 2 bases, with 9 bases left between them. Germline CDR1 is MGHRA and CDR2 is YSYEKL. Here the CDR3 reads CASSLGLPYEQYF. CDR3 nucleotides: TGCGCCAGCAGCCTCGGACTCCCCTACGAGCAGTACTTC.

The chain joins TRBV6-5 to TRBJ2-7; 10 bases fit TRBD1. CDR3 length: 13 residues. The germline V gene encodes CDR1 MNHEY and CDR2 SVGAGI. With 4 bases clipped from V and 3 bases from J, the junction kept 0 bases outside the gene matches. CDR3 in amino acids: CASSWDRGYEQYF. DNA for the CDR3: TGTGCCAGCAGTTGGGACAGGGGCTACGAGCAGTACTTC.

The CDR3 DNA is TGTGCCAGCAGTCGGGGGGACAGGGGGCAGGGTGGCTACACCTTC. Translation: CASSRGDRGQGGYTF. The rearrangement joins TRBV25-1 to TRBJ1-2, with 12 bases fitting TRBD1. Trimming at V came to 5 bases and at J to 7 bases, leaving 8 bases not matched to a gene. Germline lookup yields CDR1 MGHDK and CDR2 SYGVNS. The CDR3 is 15 amino acids.

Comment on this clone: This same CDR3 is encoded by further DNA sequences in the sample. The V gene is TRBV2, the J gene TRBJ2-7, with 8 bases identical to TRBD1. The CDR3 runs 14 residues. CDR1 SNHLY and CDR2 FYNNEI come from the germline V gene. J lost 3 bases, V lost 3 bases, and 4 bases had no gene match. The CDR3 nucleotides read TGTGCCAGCAGTGACCAGGGGGCGCGCTACGAGCAGTACTTC. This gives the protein CASSDQGARYEQYF.

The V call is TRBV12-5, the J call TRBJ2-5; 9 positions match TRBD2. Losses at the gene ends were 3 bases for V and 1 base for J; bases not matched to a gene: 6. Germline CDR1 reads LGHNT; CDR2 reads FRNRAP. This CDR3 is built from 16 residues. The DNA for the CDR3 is TGTGCTAGTGGTTTAGGTCTAGCGGGGTCCCAAGAGACCCAGTACTTC. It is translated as CASGLGLAGSQETQYF.

Here the CDR3 DNA reads TGTGCCAGCAGCTTGGGCGGACAGGGACAAGAGACCCAGTACTTC. Amino acid sequence: CASSLGGQGQETQYF. J is TRBJ2-5 and V is TRBV13; 8 bases are shared with TRBD1. Germline V CDR1 and CDR2: PRHDT, FYEKMQ (reference sequence). V lost 3 bases, J lost 2 bases, and 5 bases stayed unmatched. The CDR3 sequence is 15 residues long.

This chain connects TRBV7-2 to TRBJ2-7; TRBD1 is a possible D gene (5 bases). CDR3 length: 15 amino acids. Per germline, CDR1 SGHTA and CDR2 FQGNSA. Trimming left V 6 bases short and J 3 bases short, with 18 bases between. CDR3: CASSPTVLNYYEQYF. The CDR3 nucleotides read TGTGCCAGCAGTCCGACAGTGCTTAACTACTACGAGCAGTACTTC.

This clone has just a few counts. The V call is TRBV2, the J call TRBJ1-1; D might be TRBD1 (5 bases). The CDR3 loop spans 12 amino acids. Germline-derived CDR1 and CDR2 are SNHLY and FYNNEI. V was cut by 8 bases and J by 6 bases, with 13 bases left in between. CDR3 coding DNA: TGTGCCAGCGGGGGGGTATTCGCTGAAGCTTTCTTT. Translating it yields CASGGVFAEAFF.

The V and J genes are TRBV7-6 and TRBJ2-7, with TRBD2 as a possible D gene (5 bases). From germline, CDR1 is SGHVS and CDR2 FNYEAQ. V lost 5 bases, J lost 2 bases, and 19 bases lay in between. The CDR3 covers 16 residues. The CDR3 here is CASSTVNWGVTYEQYF. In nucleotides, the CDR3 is TGTGCCAGCAGCACAGTCAATTGGGGAGTTACCTACGAGCAGTACTTC.

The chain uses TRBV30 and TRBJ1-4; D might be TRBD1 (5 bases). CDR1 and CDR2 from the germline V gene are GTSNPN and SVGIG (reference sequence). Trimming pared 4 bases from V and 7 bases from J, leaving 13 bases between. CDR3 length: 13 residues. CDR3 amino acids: CAWKDIWAEKLFF. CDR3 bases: TGTGCCTGGAAGGACATATGGGCTGAAAAACTGTTTTTT.